Listed below are T cell receptor beta chains from one sample, sequenced in a study of vaccination effects on CD4 cells after COVID-19. The protocol was immunoSEQ multiplex PCR, while the TCRdb copy is restricted to in-frame clones and leaves out a portion. There are some 22,000 clones in the sample; 55% to 80% occur only once, and about 5% lies in the top ten. No antigens are known for them. Sequenced material: CD4+ T cells from PBMCs cultured with SARS-CoV-2 spike peptides, taken before COVID-19 vaccination. The receptors stem from a human donor who received a COVID-19 vaccine. The CDR3 runs from the conserved cysteine through the conserved F or W. Each record gives: CDR3 DNA, CDR3 protein, clone size, D gene, V gene, J gene. The D gene is left open where the match is weak. A clone size is listed for some rows: how often the clone was seen (once, few, many), or a class if it is expanded.

CDR3nt: TGTGCCAGCAGCACCGCAGGGTACGCCGGGGAGCTGTTTTTT
CDR3aa: CASSTAGYAGELFF
abundance: once
d_gene: NA
v_gene: TRBV11-3
j_gene: TRBJ2-2

CDR3nt: TGTGCCAGCTCAGTCGGAGAGAACACTGAAGCTTTCTTT
CDR3aa: CASSVGENTEAFF
abundance: NA
d_gene: NA
v_gene: TRBV18
j_gene: TRBJ1-1

CDR3nt: TGTGCCAGCAGCCAAGGGCCCGGGACAGACATATATTTT
CDR3aa: CASSQGPGTDIYF
abundance: NA
d_gene: TRBD1
v_gene: TRBV3-1/TRBV3-2
j_gene: TRBJ1-3

CDR3nt: TGTGCCAGCAGCTCCCAGGGATCCACCGGGGAGCTGTTTTTT
CDR3aa: CASSSQGSTGELFF
abundance: NA
d_gene: NA
v_gene: TRBV5-5
j_gene: TRBJ2-2

CDR3nt: TGCGCCAGCAGCCCAGGGGCCCCAGAAACCTCGATGGCTTTCTTT
CDR3aa: CASSPGAPETSMAFF
abundance: NA
d_gene: NA
v_gene: TRBV4-1
j_gene: TRBJ1-1

CDR3nt: TGCAGCGTGGGGGGGGGACAGGGCTATGGCTACACCTTC
CDR3aa: CSVGGGQGYGYTF
abundance: NA
d_gene: TRBD1
v_gene: TRBV29-1
j_gene: TRBJ1-2

CDR3nt: TGTGCCAGCAGTCGGACTAGCGGTTCCTACGAGCAGTACTTC
CDR3aa: CASSRTSGSYEQYF
abundance: NA
d_gene: TRBD2
v_gene: TRBV6-5
j_gene: TRBJ2-7

CDR3nt: TGCAGCACTAAGGACGGAAATTCACCCCTCCACTTT
CDR3aa: CSTKDGNSPLHF
abundance: NA
d_gene: NA
v_gene: TRBV29-1
j_gene: TRBJ1-6

CDR3nt: TGTGCCAGCATCGGTAGCGGGATATCCGGGGAGCTGTTTTTT
CDR3aa: CASIGSGISGELFF
abundance: NA
d_gene: TRBD2
v_gene: TRBV3-1/TRBV3-2
j_gene: TRBJ2-2

CDR3nt: TGCGCCAGCAGCGTGTGGCCCGGAGGGGCCGGGGAGCTGTTTTTT
CDR3aa: CASSVWPGGAGELFF
abundance: NA
d_gene: NA
v_gene: TRBV4-1
j_gene: TRBJ2-2

CDR3nt: TGTGCCAGCAGGGCTAGCGGGGACACCGGGGAGCTGTTTTTT
CDR3aa: CASRASGDTGELFF
abundance: NA
d_gene: TRBD2
v_gene: TRBV6-5
j_gene: TRBJ2-2

CDR3nt: TGCGCCAGCAGCTTACTTATTATAGGGGAGAACACTGAAGCTTTCTTT
CDR3aa: CASSLLIIGENTEAFF
abundance: NA
d_gene: NA
v_gene: TRBV5-1
j_gene: TRBJ1-1

CDR3nt: TGTGCCAGCAGCTTAGGGACTAGCGGGGGGGTTAGCACAGATACGCAGTATTTT
CDR3aa: CASSLGTSGGVSTDTQYF
abundance: NA
d_gene: TRBD2
v_gene: TRBV7-6
j_gene: TRBJ2-3

CDR3nt: TGTGCCAGCAGTGAAGCTCCCATTGGGGGAACGGGTGGCTACACCTTC
CDR3aa: CASSEAPIGGTGGYTF
abundance: NA
d_gene: NA
v_gene: TRBV6-1
j_gene: TRBJ1-2

CDR3nt: TGTGCCAGCACCGCTAGGGACGGGGTTGCCTACAATGAGCAGTTCTTC
CDR3aa: CASTARDGVAYNEQFF
abundance: NA
d_gene: NA
v_gene: TRBV25-1
j_gene: TRBJ2-1

CDR3nt: TGCGCCAGCAGCCCGTATAGCGGGGGGGGCACAGATACGCAGTATTTT
CDR3aa: CASSPYSGGGTDTQYF
abundance: NA
d_gene: TRBD2
v_gene: TRBV5-1
j_gene: TRBJ2-3

CDR3nt: TGTGCCAGCAGAACCCCAGGGAGGGTGGGCAATCAGCCCCAGCATTTT
CDR3aa: CASRTPGRVGNQPQHF
abundance: NA
d_gene: NA
v_gene: TRBV5-4
j_gene: TRBJ1-5

CDR3nt: TGTGCCAGTAGGCTAGGGCAGGGGCACACAGATACGCAGTATTTT
CDR3aa: CASRLGQGHTDTQYF
abundance: NA
d_gene: NA
v_gene: TRBV19
j_gene: TRBJ2-3

CDR3nt: TGTGCCAGCTCACCATTCAGGGTCTCAGCTAACTATGGCTACACCTTC
CDR3aa: CASSPFRVSANYGYTF
abundance: NA
d_gene: NA
v_gene: TRBV18
j_gene: TRBJ1-2

CDR3nt: TGTGCCAGCAGTTTAGAGGGGCCCACTGAAGCTTTCTTT
CDR3aa: CASSLEGPTEAFF
abundance: NA
d_gene: NA
v_gene: TRBV12-3/TRBV12-4
j_gene: TRBJ1-1

CDR3nt: TGTGCCAGCAGGACCAGCGGGGGGGCCTTCTACGAGCAGTACTTC
CDR3aa: CASRTSGGAFYEQYF
abundance: NA
d_gene: TRBD2
v_gene: TRBV6-5
j_gene: TRBJ2-7

CDR3nt: TGTGCCAGCAGCTTATCGGGGAAGGCGGCTTTCTTT
CDR3aa: CASSLSGKAAFF
abundance: NA
d_gene: NA
v_gene: TRBV7-9
j_gene: TRBJ1-1

CDR3nt: TGTGCCAGCAGCCATGCCGGGACTCCGTACCAAGAGACCCAGTACTTC
CDR3aa: CASSHAGTPYQETQYF
abundance: NA
d_gene: NA
v_gene: TRBV7-6
j_gene: TRBJ2-5

CDR3nt: TGCAGCGGCCAAATACCGGGACAGGGAGAGACCCAGTACTTC
CDR3aa: CSGQIPGQGETQYF
abundance: NA
d_gene: TRBD1
v_gene: TRBV29-1
j_gene: TRBJ2-5